This TCR beta chain was retrieved from a study of blood T cell repertoires in COVID-19. Germline V lookup: CDR1 MNHEY, CDR2 SVGAGI. V lost 2 bases and J 6 bases, leaving 4 bases between the germline ends. The CDR3 extends over 12 amino acids. Using immunoSEQ multiplex PCR, the repertoire was profiled, and TCRdb retains in-frame clones only, with some absent. The repertoire holds 230,000 or so clones, roughly 76% seen once, with around 7.5% in the top ten. This clone was counted only a few times. This rearrangement joins TRBV6-5 to TRBJ2-2; D not resolved. This TCR came from a woman older than 75 with COVID-19, enrolled during active disease. Sequencing was carried out using peripheral blood. The CDR3 loop is CASSYRSGELFF. The CDR3 bases are TGTGCCAGCAGTTACCGGTCCGGGGAGCTGTTTTTT.